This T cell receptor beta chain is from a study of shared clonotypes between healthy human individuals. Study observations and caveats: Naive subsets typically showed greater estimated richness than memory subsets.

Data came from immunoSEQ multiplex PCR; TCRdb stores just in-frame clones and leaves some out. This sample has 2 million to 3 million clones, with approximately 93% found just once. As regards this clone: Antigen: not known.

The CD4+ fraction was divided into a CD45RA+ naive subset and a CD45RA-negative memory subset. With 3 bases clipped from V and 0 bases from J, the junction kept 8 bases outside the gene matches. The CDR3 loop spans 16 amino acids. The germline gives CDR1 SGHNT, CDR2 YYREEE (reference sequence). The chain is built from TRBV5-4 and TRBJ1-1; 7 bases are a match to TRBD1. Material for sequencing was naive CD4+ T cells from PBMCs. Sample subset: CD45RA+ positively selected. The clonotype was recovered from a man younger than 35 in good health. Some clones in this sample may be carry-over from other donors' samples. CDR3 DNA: TGTGCCAGCAGCTCAAGCCCGGGACAGTTGAACACTGAAGCTTTCTTT. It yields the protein CASSSSPGQLNTEAFF.